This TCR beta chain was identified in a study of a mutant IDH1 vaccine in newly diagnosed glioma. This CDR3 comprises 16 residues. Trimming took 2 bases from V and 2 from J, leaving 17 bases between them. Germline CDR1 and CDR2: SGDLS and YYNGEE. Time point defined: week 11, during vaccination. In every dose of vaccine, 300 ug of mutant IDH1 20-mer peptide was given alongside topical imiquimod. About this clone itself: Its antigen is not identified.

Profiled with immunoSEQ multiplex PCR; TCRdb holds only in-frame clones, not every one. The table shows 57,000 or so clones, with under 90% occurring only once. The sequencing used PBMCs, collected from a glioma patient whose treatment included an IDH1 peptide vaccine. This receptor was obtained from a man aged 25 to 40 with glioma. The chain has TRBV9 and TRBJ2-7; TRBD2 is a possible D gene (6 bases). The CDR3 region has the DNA TGTGCCAGCAGCGTCTCTAGCGCGAGTTCGCCCTACGAGCAGTACTTC. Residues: CASSVSSASSPYEQYF.